The present T cell receptor beta chain was sequenced within a study of cytomegalovirus exposure and HLA in healthy donors. In germline, CDR1 is SGHAT, CDR2 FQNNGV. Trimming took off 1 base at V and 2 bases at J, with 12 bases between the two ends. The CDR3 contains 16 residues. Whole-study results and caveats: Common viral pathogens seemed, in a later analysis, to connect with several of the most significant clusters.

Concerning this clone: The antigen remains unidentified.

The primer mix had 60 Vbeta and 13 Jbeta primers. TCRdb's table, derived via immunoSEQ multiplex PCR, lists solely in-frame clones and lacks some. Of 150,000 to 200,000 clones in the sample, around four fifths were seen once. This sequence joins TRBV11-2 and TRBJ2-1, with a tentative D call TRBD1 (6 bases). The clonotype originates from a boy aged 2 to 10 in good health and CMV-seronegative. The sequencing input was PBMCs. The CDR3 loop reads CASSLVGDIPYNEQFF. CDR3 bases: TGTGCCAGCAGCTTAGTGGGGGACATCCCCTACAATGAGCAGTTCTTC.